This T cell receptor beta chain stems from a study of shared clonotypes between healthy human individuals. The overall study: The study enrolled a couple of women and a few men aged 18 to 49. Study-level findings and limits: Against clonotypes common to all four donors, non-shared ones had lower generation probabilities. Genetic and exposure-history diversity was limited by the small donor number.

From germline, CDR1 is SGHRS and CDR2 YFSETQ. The germline V and J ends were trimmed by 2 bases and 6 bases, with 19 bases remaining between them. CDR3 length equals 16 residues. This clone occurred a few times. What it binds is unknown. The study ran the assay at deep level. The protocol was immunoSEQ multiplex PCR, while the TCRdb copy is restricted to in-frame clones and leaves out a portion. This table holds roughly 760,000 clones, roughly 70% found once. This TCR was sampled from a woman in her thirties in good health. The source material was memory CD4+ T cells sorted from blood. This sample's subset: CD45RA-negative fraction. This chain connects TRBV5-1 to TRBJ2-3; D assignment may be TRBD1 or TRBD2 (5 bases each). The CDR3 DNA follows: TGCGCCAGCAGCTTAGGGACCGACTATGAGATGGATACGCAGTATTTT. It codes for CASSLGTDYEMDTQYF.